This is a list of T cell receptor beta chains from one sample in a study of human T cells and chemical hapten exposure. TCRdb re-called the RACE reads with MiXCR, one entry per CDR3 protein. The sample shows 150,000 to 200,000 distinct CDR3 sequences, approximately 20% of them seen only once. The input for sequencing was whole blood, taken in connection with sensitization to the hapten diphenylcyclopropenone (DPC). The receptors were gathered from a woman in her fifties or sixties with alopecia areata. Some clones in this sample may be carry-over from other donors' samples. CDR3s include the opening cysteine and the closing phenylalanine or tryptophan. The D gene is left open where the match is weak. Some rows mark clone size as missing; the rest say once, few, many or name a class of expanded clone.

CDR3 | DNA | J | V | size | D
CASSLTRERFNEQFF | TGCGCCAGCAGCTTGACGCGGGAGAGATTCAATGAGCAGTTCTTC | TRBJ2-1 | TRBV5-1 | . | TRBD2
CSAREGAGGPYNEQFF | TGCAGTGCTAGAGAAGGGGCGGGAGGGCCCTACAATGAGCAGTTCTTC | TRBJ2-1 | TRBV20-1 | . | TRBD2
CASSGSGLGNEQFF | TGCGCCAGCAGCGGAAGCGGGCTAGGCAATGAGCAGTTCTTC | TRBJ2-1 | TRBV5-1 | . | .
CSASGGWGNSPLHF | TGCAGTGCTAGTGGTGGGTGGGGGAATTCACCCCTCCACTTT | TRBJ1-6 | TRBV20-1 | . | .
CASSVGGGNSGRKTAKNIQYF | TGTGCCAGCAGTGTGGGCGGGGGGAATAGCGGGAGGAAGACAGCCAAAAACATTCAGTACTTC | TRBJ2-4 | TRBV6-5 | . | TRBD2
CASSSRTGTNTEAFF | TGCGCCAGCAGCTCAAGGACAGGGACGAACACTGAAGCTTTCTTT | TRBJ1-1 | TRBV5-1 | . | TRBD1
CASSQVGGLQPQHF | TGTGCCAGCAGCCAAGTCGGAGGACTTCAGCCCCAGCATTTT | TRBJ1-5 | TRBV3-1 | few | .
CASSVTQGTETQYF | TGTGCCAGCAGTGTTACGCAGGGAACAGAGACCCAGTACTTC | TRBJ2-5 | TRBV6-1 | . | .
CASSRGTSGGYEQYF | TGTGCCAGCAGCCGAGGGACTAGCGGGGGCTACGAGCAGTACTTC | TRBJ2-7 | TRBV7-2 | few | TRBD2
CASSLGGGREAFF | TGTGCCAGCAGCTTAGGGGGGGGCCGTGAAGCTTTCTTT | TRBJ1-1 | TRBV7-3 | . | .
CASRRGGGSYNEQFF | TGTGCCAGCAGGAGGGGGGGGGGTTCCTACAATGAGCAGTTCTTC | TRBJ2-1 | TRBV7-8 | . | .
CAWSLAPTGTQYF | TGTGCCTGGAGTTTGGCCCCCACGGGGACCCAGTACTTC | TRBJ2-5 | TRBV30 | . | .
CASSFEGNTEAFF | TGTGCCAGCAGCTTTGAAGGGAACACTGAAGCTTTCTTT | TRBJ1-1 | TRBV7-9 | . | .
CSVTGTSGVGETQYF | TGCAGCGTTACCGGGACTAGCGGGGTAGGAGAGACCCAGTACTTC | TRBJ2-5 | TRBV29-1 | . | TRBD2
CAISEGTGKVSGNTIYF | TGTGCCATCAGTGAGGGGACAGGGAAGGTCTCTGGAAACACCATATATTTT | TRBJ1-3 | TRBV10-3 | . | TRBD1
CASSPRVGTEAFF | TGTGCCAGCAGTCCTAGGGTAGGCACTGAAGCTTTCTTT | TRBJ1-1 | TRBV6-6 | . | .
CASSLGLAGRTDTQYF | TGTGCCAGCAGCTTAGGTCTAGCGGGGCGCACAGATACGCAGTATTTT | TRBJ2-3 | TRBV7-2 | . | TRBD2
CASSSPGRGQGVREQYF | TGTGCCAGCAGTTCCCCGGGCAGGGGGCAGGGGGTGAGGGAGCAGTACTTC | TRBJ2-7 | TRBV28 | few | TRBD1
CASFRDRGYEQYF | TGTGCCAGCTTCCGGGACAGGGGCTACGAGCAGTACTTC | TRBJ2-7 | TRBV12-3/TRBV12-4 | . | TRBD1
CASSWTGGPGNTIYF | TGCGCCAGCAGCTGGACAGGGGGCCCTGGAAACACCATATATTTT | TRBJ1-3 | TRBV10-2 | many | TRBD1
CASSLDVVNEQFF | TGTGCCAGCAGCTTAGATGTGGTCAATGAGCAGTTCTTC | TRBJ2-1 | TRBV7-8 | few | .
CASSYSETSGTQYF | TGTGCCAGCAGTTACTCCGAGACTAGCGGGACCCAGTACTTC | TRBJ2-5 | TRBV6-2/TRBV6-3 | . | TRBD2
CASSPEYNEQFF | TGCGCCAGCAGCCCTGAGTACAATGAGCAGTTCTTC | TRBJ2-1 | TRBV5-1 | . | .
CASSPRAGNTGELFF | TGTGCCAGCAGCCCCCGGGCGGGGAACACCGGGGAGCTGTTTTTT | TRBJ2-2 | TRBV11-3 | . | .
CASSPWSILVDGRGEQYF | TGTGCCAGCAGCCCCTGGTCGATACTAGTCGACGGGAGGGGGGAGCAGTACTTC | TRBJ2-7 | TRBV7-2 | once | TRBD2
CSAPGDSGTSYNEQFF | TGCAGTGCCCCTGGGGATAGCGGGACCTCCTACAATGAGCAGTTCTTC | TRBJ2-1 | TRBV20-1 | few | TRBD2
CSARAVIAGVLGPGELFF | TGCAGTGCTAGGGCGGTGATAGCGGGAGTATTGGGGCCCGGGGAGCTGTTTTTT | TRBJ2-2 | TRBV20-1 | few | TRBD2
CASSYGGRPNTEAFF | TGTGCCAGCAGTTACGGCGGACGGCCGAACACTGAAGCTTTCTTT | TRBJ1-1 | TRBV6-5 | . | .
CSANPVTTNEKLFF | TGCAGTGCCAATCCGGTCACAACTAATGAAAAACTGTTTTTT | TRBJ1-4 | TRBV20-1 | . | .
CASRAPGQGSDTQYF | TGCGCCAGCAGGGCTCCGGGACAGGGTTCAGATACGCAGTATTTT | TRBJ2-3 | TRBV5-1 | . | TRBD1
CATSGSTGRTYEQYF | TGTGCCACCAGTGGTTCGACAGGGAGGACCTACGAGCAGTACTTC | TRBJ2-7 | TRBV24-1 | . | .
CASSLEGGLYEQYF | TGCGCCAGCAGCTTGGAGGGGGGGCTCTACGAGCAGTACTTC | TRBJ2-7 | TRBV5-1 | . | .
CASSVAGAGTDTQYF | TGTGCCAGCAGTGTTGCGGGAGCGGGCACAGATACGCAGTATTTT | TRBJ2-3 | TRBV6-4 | . | TRBD2
CASSPFHLRPQHF | TGTGCCAGCAGCCCCTTCCACCTTCGGCCCCAGCATTTT | TRBJ1-5 | TRBV3-1 | . | .
CASREYSGANVLTF | TGTGCCAGCAGGGAATACTCTGGGGCCAACGTCCTGACTTTC | TRBJ2-6 | TRBV27 | few | .
CASRKTGRGTQYYEQYF | TGTGCCAGCAGAAAGACGGGAAGGGGCACTCAATACTACGAGCAGTACTTC | TRBJ2-7 | TRBV11-2 | many | .
CSGRSGGTDTQYF | TGCAGTGGGCGGAGCGGAGGGACAGATACGCAGTATTTT | TRBJ2-3 | TRBV20-1 | . | .
CASSLGGEQFF | TGCGCCAGCAGCTTGGGGGGTGAGCAGTTCTTC | TRBJ2-1 | TRBV5-1 | few | .
CASSSSRLSDTQYF | TGTGCCAGCAGCTCATCTCGACTTTCAGATACGCAGTATTTT | TRBJ2-3 | TRBV7-9 | . | .
CASRRGQGRAEQFF | TGTGCCAGCAGGCGTGGACAGGGTAGGGCTGAGCAGTTCTTC | TRBJ2-1 | TRBV6-5 | many | TRBD1
CSVARSGANEKLFF | TGCAGCGTCGCTCGATCCGGGGCTAATGAAAAACTGTTTTTT | TRBJ1-4 | TRBV29-1 | few | .
CASSLVIGYNEQFF | TGTGCCAGCAGCTTAGTGATAGGGTACAATGAGCAGTTCTTC | TRBJ2-1 | TRBV7-8 | few | .
CSVEGGRGGWNEQFF | TGCAGCGTTGAAGGCGGGAGAGGTGGTTGGAATGAGCAGTTCTTC | TRBJ2-1 | TRBV29-1 | . | TRBD2
CAIKLGRTDTQYF | TGTGCCATCAAGCTCGGACGCACAGATACGCAGTATTTT | TRBJ2-3 | TRBV10-3 | few | .
CASSGPGLAITGELFF | TGCGCCAGCAGTGGACCGGGACTAGCTATCACCGGGGAGCTGTTTTTT | TRBJ2-2 | TRBV10-2 | few | TRBD2
CASSLSGQRETQYF | TGCGCCAGCAGCTTAAGTGGACAGCGAGAGACCCAGTACTTC | TRBJ2-5 | TRBV5-1 | . | .
CSVEGGQETQYF | TGCAGCGTTGAGGGGGGACAAGAGACCCAGTACTTC | TRBJ2-5 | TRBV29-1 | few | .
CASSQGVDVTEAFF | TGCGCCAGCAGCCAAGGGGTTGACGTCACTGAAGCTTTCTTT | TRBJ1-1 | TRBV5-1 | . | .